Listed below are T cell receptor beta chains from one sample, sequenced in a study of cytomegalovirus exposure and HLA in healthy donors. Some clones are missing from TCRdb's copy, which holds only in-frame ones; the method was immunoSEQ multiplex PCR. The sample carries 95,000 to 100,000 clones, around four fifths recorded once. Material: PBMCs. The receptors stem from a female donor in good health and CMV-seropositive. Each CDR3 is given with its conserved first and last residue. Each record gives: D gene, J gene, V gene, clone size, CDR3 protein, CDR3 DNA. D genes are given only for firm matches. Size is omitted from some rows. Given values are once, few, many or a class for expanded clones.

TRBD2 | TRBJ2-1 | TRBV6-4 | NA | CASTADGGNYNEQFF | TGTGCCAGCACCGCCGACGGGGGGAACTACAATGAGCAGTTCTTC
NA | TRBJ2-5 | TRBV6-5 | NA | CASSYGGTEETQYF | TGTGCCAGCAGTTACGGTGGTACGGAAGAGACCCAGTACTTC
TRBD2 | TRBJ2-3 | TRBV5-1 | NA | CASSAPRRGGDTDTQYF | TGCGCCAGCAGCGCCCCCCGGCGGGGGGGGGATACAGATACGCAGTATTTT
TRBD2 | TRBJ2-3 | TRBV30 | NA | CAFIPRLAVVTDTQYF | TGTGCCTTTATCCCCCGACTAGCGGTCGTCACAGATACGCAGTATTTT
TRBD1 | TRBJ1-3 | TRBV6-5 | NA | CASSYGTGFSGNTIYF | TGTGCCAGCAGTTACGGGACAGGGTTCTCTGGAAACACCATATATTTT
TRBD2 | TRBJ2-3 | TRBV28 | NA | CASRLGLAGDLADTQYF | TGTGCCAGCCGTTTGGGTCTGGCGGGAGATTTGGCAGATACGCAGTATTTT
NA | TRBJ1-1 | TRBV30 | NA | CAWRERPPSENTEAFF | TGTGCCTGGCGAGAGCGGCCGCCATCTGAGAACACTGAAGCTTTCTTT
NA | TRBJ2-5 | TRBV5-1 | NA | CASSLPGQETQYF | TGCGCCAGCAGCTTGCCAGGCCAAGAGACCCAGTACTTC
NA | TRBJ1-1 | TRBV6-5 | NA | CASSYGAEAFF | TGTGCCAGCAGTTACGGGGCAGAAGCTTTCTTT
NA | TRBJ1-6 | TRBV27 | once | CASSFLSTGGHHNSPLHF | TGTGCCAGCAGTTTTCTTTCCACGGGGGGACACCATAATTCACCCCTCCACTTT
TRBD1 | TRBJ2-6 | TRBV10-3 | NA | CAISESPGTGGSGANVLTF | TGTGCCATCAGTGAGTCGCCGGGGACAGGGGGCTCTGGGGCCAACGTCCTGACTTTC
TRBD2 | TRBJ2-3 | TRBV7-2 | few | CASSSIGLAGTDTQYF | TGTGCCAGCAGCTCCATAGGACTAGCGGGCACAGATACGCAGTATTTT
TRBD2 | TRBJ2-1 | TRBV9 | NA | CASSPTSGIYNEQFF | TGTGCCAGCAGCCCCACTAGCGGGATCTACAATGAGCAGTTCTTC
NA | TRBJ2-2 | TRBV6-1 | NA | CASSEALRGNTGELFF | TGTGCCAGCAGTGAAGCTTTAAGGGGGAACACCGGGGAGCTGTTTTTT
TRBD1 | TRBJ2-7 | TRBV5-6 | NA | CASSQTGGPPHEQYF | TGTGCCAGCAGCCAAACAGGGGGCCCCCCCCACGAGCAGTACTTC
TRBD1 | TRBJ1-1 | TRBV6-5 | NA | CASSWGTATEAFF | TGTGCCAGCAGTTGGGGGACAGCCACTGAAGCTTTCTTT
TRBD2 | TRBJ2-5 | TRBV19 | few | CASSPERELTTQYF | TGTGCCAGTAGTCCGGAGCGGGAGTTAACGACCCAGTACTTC
NA | TRBJ1-4 | TRBV27 | NA | CASSDTGRPKLFF | TGTGCCAGCAGTGACACCGGGAGGCCAAAACTGTTTTTT
TRBD2 | TRBJ2-7 | TRBV28 | NA | CASNVGTSGIREQYF | TGTGCCAGCAACGTAGGGACTAGCGGGATTAGGGAGCAGTACTTC
TRBD2 | TRBJ2-7 | TRBV27 | NA | CASIRTSGSYEQYF | TGTGCCAGCATAAGGACTAGCGGCTCCTACGAGCAGTACTTC
NA | TRBJ1-2 | TRBV4-1 | NA | CASSQDDTNYGYTF | TGCGCCAGCAGCCAGGATGACACAAACTATGGCTACACCTTC
TRBD1 | TRBJ1-2 | TRBV6-1 | NA | CASQGNRGWNYGYTF | TGTGCCAGCCAGGGGAACAGGGGTTGGAACTATGGCTACACCTTC
TRBD1 | TRBJ2-7 | TRBV6-5 | NA | CASSKTGGPYEQYF | TGTGCCAGCAGCAAGACAGGGGGCCCCTACGAGCAGTACTTC
NA | TRBJ2-7 | TRBV2 | once | CASSGGDRAYEQYF | TGTGCCAGCAGTGGGGGCGACAGAGCCTACGAGCAGTACTTC
NA | TRBJ1-2 | TRBV7-9 | NA | CASSLVQDGYTF | TGTGCCAGCAGCTTAGTTCAGGATGGCTACACCTTC
TRBD1 | TRBJ1-3 | TRBV5-1 | NA | CASSLGDRGLGNTIYF | TGCGCCAGCAGCTTGGGGGACAGGGGACTAGGAAACACCATATATTTT
NA | TRBJ2-1 | TRBV20-1 | once | CSARPLGGHFF | TGCAGTGCTAGACCTCTGGGGGGGCACTTCTTC
TRBD1 | TRBJ1-1 | TRBV5-1 | NA | CASSVTGSASTEAFF | TGCGCCAGCAGTGTGACAGGGTCGGCCAGTACTGAAGCTTTCTTT
NA | TRBJ2-7 | TRBV11-3 | NA | CASSLDGGAQGEQYF | TGTGCCAGCAGCTTAGACGGCGGGGCTCAGGGCGAGCAGTACTTC
NA | TRBJ1-1 | TRBV10-3 | NA | CAISEARNTEAFF | TGTGCCATCAGTGAGGCGAGGAACACTGAAGCTTTCTTT
NA | TRBJ2-3 | TRBV9 | NA | CASSGMSSDSTDTQYF | TGTGCCAGCAGTGGCATGTCTAGCGATAGCACAGATACGCAGTATTTT
TRBD1 | TRBJ2-1 | TRBV27 | NA | CASSWGQTYNEQFF | TGTGCCAGCAGTTGGGGACAGACCTACAATGAGCAGTTCTTC
TRBD1 | TRBJ2-1 | TRBV5-1 | NA | CASSLGTGPYNEQFF | TGCGCCAGCAGCTTGGGGACAGGGCCGTACAATGAGCAGTTCTTC
NA | TRBJ1-1 | TRBV12-5 | NA | CASGLHDTEAFF | TGTGCTAGTGGTTTACACGACACTGAAGCTTTCTTT
TRBD1 | TRBJ1-1 | TRBV9 | NA | CASRAGQGAVGTEAFF | TGTGCCAGCAGGGCGGGACAGGGGGCTGTGGGCACTGAAGCTTTCTTT
NA | TRBJ2-1 | TRBV2 | NA | CASSWAEQFF | TGTGCCAGTTCGTGGGCTGAGCAGTTCTTC
NA | TRBJ2-1 | TRBV5-1 | few | CASSLQGPSYNEQFF | TGCGCCAGCAGCTTGCAGGGGCCCTCCTACAATGAGCAGTTCTTC
NA | TRBJ2-1 | TRBV9 | NA | CASSVSGPYYNEQFF | TGTGCCAGCAGCGTTTCAGGGCCCTACTACAATGAGCAGTTCTTC
NA | TRBJ2-1 | TRBV7-3 | few | CASSLPGTPNNEQFF | TGTGCCAGCAGCTTACCCGGGACACCCAACAATGAGCAGTTCTTC
TRBD1 | TRBJ2-1 | TRBV7-2 | NA | CASSLGVWDREYNEQFF | TGTGCCAGCAGCTTAGGGGTCTGGGACAGGGAGTACAATGAGCAGTTCTTC
NA | TRBJ1-1 | TRBV9 | NA | CASSVADMNTEAFF | TGTGCCAGCAGCGTAGCGGACATGAACACTGAAGCTTTCTTT
NA | TRBJ2-7 | TRBV6-9 | NA | CASSYRRTDSYEQYF | TGTGCCAGCAGTTATAGAAGAACGGACTCGTACGAGCAGTACTTC
TRBD1 | TRBJ1-1 | TRBV7-9 | NA | CASSVPGQGNTEAFF | TGTGCCAGCAGCGTTCCGGGACAGGGGAACACTGAAGCTTTCTTT
TRBD1 | TRBJ2-7 | TRBV7-9 | few | CASSFWDRGREQYF | TGTGCCAGCAGCTTTTGGGACAGGGGGCGCGAGCAGTACTTC
TRBD1 | TRBJ2-7 | TRBV19 | NA | CASSISGTGSYEQYF | TGTGCCAGTAGTATAAGCGGGACAGGGTCCTACGAGCAGTACTTC
TRBD1 | TRBJ2-5 | TRBV19 | once | CASSTQQGASETQYF | TGTGCCAGTAGTACCCAACAGGGGGCGAGTGAGACCCAGTACTTC
TRBD1 | TRBJ2-7 | TRBV27 | NA | CASSLSGTGAYEQYF | TGTGCCAGCAGTTTGTCCGGGACAGGGGCCTACGAGCAGTACTTC
NA | TRBJ2-1 | TRBV6-5 | NA | CASSYSGAGYNEQFF | TGTGCCAGCAGTTACTCGGGGGCCGGATACAATGAGCAGTTCTTC